Detailed here is one T cell receptor beta chain. It lacks a known antigen. The record has no base qualities; no much larger clone is one base away. From the germline V gene, CDR1 is SNHLY and CDR2 is FYNNEI. Trimming takes 9 bases off V and 4 bases off J; junction bases not matched to a gene: 4. The CDR3 starts with the cysteine, ends with the phenylalanine, and has 13 residues. The only DNA kept is the CDR3, 39 bases in frame from the first base. The entire isolated RNA was reverse transcribed using the High Capacity cDNA Reverse Transcription Kit, and thus expressed TCRB transcripts were sequenced. Naive, central memory and regulatory T cell samples underwent deep immunoSEQ sequencing, averaging about 3.3 million total reads per sample. Sorted cells were lysed in RLT buffer and RNA was extracted with DNase-treated RNeasy Micro or Mini kits, depending on cell number. Each cell subset was processed on its own to prevent cross-contamination, while patient and healthy donor samples were processed together. The immunoSEQ multiplex PCR was used to amplify TCRB sequences from cDNA, generating 87-bp fragments that spanned the CDR3 region. Sequencing of the amplicons was performed on the Illumina HiSeq platform. Under the source paper's analysis protocol: Synthetic template baselines were used to correct PCR bias computationally, reads within Hamming distance 2 were collapsed, and singletons that could not be merged were discarded. Reads were aligned against IMGT to assign V, D and J genes, CDR3 length and insertions or deletions at six rearrangement sites. Within each subset, clonotype counts were normalized to sorted cell number, and only after that were true diversity and Gini coefficients computed with the tcR R package. Repertoire sharing was quantified using the overlap coefficient calculated on TCRB nucleotide sequences. Out-of-frame TCRB sequences from naive cells were analyzed as a proxy for the pre-selection repertoire. Drawn from immuneACCESS, this table holds only the in-frame rearrangements with V and J called that TCRdb kept. Clones are partly lost; checked studies trace under half to an unresolved V gene and leave the rest unexplained. The D gene and trimming were derived from the DNA, and the V and J assignments and clone size from that table. The sample table lists about 360,000 clones, roughly an eighth of them with a count of one. More than 0.015% of the sample rests with the top ten.

A single peripheral blood draw of 90 to 150 mL on average was collected from each donor into heparinised tubes. Naive, central memory, regulatory and stem cell-like memory CD4+ T cells were sorted on a BD FACSAria II using a panel including CD45RO, CCR7, CD25, CD127, CD95 and CD27. Purity was above 98% for every sorted population. PBMCs were isolated right away by Lymphoprep density gradient centrifugation and were stained directly, without culture. So that batch effects would be minimized, each experiment stained and sorted samples in pairs, pairing one healthy donor with one patient. The sample belongs to a study of beta chain features in type 1 diabetes (dated by TCRdb to 2016 to 2019). Notes on the research overall: Mean age, gender distribution, total cell number and subset yield were not different between patients and healthy donors. A total of approximately 100 million sorted cells were examined across all samples, and the number of cells per subset was strongly correlated with RNA yield. In the study, recently diagnosed type 1 diabetes patients and matched healthy donors were compared on the TCRB repertoires of their sorted circulating CD4+ T cell subsets. Regulatory and stem cell-like memory subsets were isolated from only 8 patients and about eight healthy donors, whereas naive and central memory subsets came from all 28 donors. Findings and caveats that apply to the study as a whole: Because cDNA was sequenced instead of genomic DNA, activated cells with high expression could be over-represented, although the groups did not differ in activation or CD3 levels. HLA sub-analyses involved small numbers of individuals, so any influence of HLA type on TCRB rearrangement remained unresolved. In all four CD4+ subsets, TCRB CDR3 length was moderately but significantly shorter in type 1 diabetes patients. Naive, central memory and regulatory TCRB repertoires appeared more similar among patients than among healthy donors. Fewer insertions and more nucleotide deletions at VDJ recombination sites were observed in patients with type 1 diabetes, implying thymic rearrangement abnormalities. Shorter templates might be favored by PCR, yet because patient and control samples were amplified and corrected together, any such skew would affect both groups equally.

Here the chain combines TRBV2 and TRBJ2-1; TRBD2 matches 9 bases in the middle. Input material: naive CD4+ T cells from blood. What the cell subset or site label conveys for this sample: true naive CD4+ T cells. The TCR comes from a man younger than 35 in good health. The DNA is TGTGCCAGTGAGACTAGCGGATACAATGAGCAGTTCTTC. It codes for CASETSGYNEQFF.